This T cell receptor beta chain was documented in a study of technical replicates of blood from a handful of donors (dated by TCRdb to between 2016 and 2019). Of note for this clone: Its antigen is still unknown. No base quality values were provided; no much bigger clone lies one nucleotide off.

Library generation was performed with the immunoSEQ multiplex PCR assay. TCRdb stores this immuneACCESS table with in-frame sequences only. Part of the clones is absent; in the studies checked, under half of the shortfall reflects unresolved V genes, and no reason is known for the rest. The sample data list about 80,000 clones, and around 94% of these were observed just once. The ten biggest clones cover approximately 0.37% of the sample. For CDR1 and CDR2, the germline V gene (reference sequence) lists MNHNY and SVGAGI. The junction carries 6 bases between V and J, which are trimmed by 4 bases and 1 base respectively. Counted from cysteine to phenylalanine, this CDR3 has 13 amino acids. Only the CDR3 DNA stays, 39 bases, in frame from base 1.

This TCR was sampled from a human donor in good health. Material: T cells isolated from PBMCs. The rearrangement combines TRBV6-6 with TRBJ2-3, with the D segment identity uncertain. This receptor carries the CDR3 CASSSVRTDTQYF. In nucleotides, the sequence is TGTGCCAGCAGTTCGGTCCGCACAGATACGCAGTATTTT.